These 27 T cell receptor beta chains were sequenced from one sample in a study of Ad26.COV2.S vaccination and SARS-CoV-2 variants (dated by TCRdb to about 2021). The protocol used for the library was the immunoSEQ multiplex PCR assay. TCRdb stores this immuneACCESS table with in-frame sequences only. Part of the clones is absent; in the studies checked, under half of the shortfall reflects unresolved V genes, and no reason is known for the rest. In all, the sample holds 330,000 or so clones, and approximately 87% of those were seen once. The ten largest clones represent about 5.4% of the sample. According to the study, the label for this sample's treatment or condition signals: some 20 received Ad26.COV2.S at low or high dose, single or two shots; about 5 received placebo; per-sample allocation not given. Repertoires of vaccine and placebo recipients were sequenced from samples collected on day 63 after the first injection.

The material was peripheral blood, obtained in a trial of Ad26.COV2.S vaccine versus placebo. The origin of the receptors is a person between 18 and 65 years old who received the Ad26.COV2.S COVID-19 vaccine or a placebo.

CDR3 region: CASSSTLTGTSGRALIAETQYF. The CDR3 DNA sequence: TGCGCCAGCAGCTCGACCCTTACCGGGACTAGCGGGAGGGCCCTCATAGCGGAGACCCAGTACTTC. The rearrangement uses TRBV5-1 and TRBJ2-5; 16 nucleotides agree with TRBD2. This CDR3 region has 22 residues. Per germline, CDR1 SGHRS and CDR2 YFSETQ. The V gene end was trimmed by 3 bases and the J gene end by 5 bases; junction bases not matched to a gene: 22.

The rearrangement joins TRBV5-8 to TRBJ2-3, with D perhaps matching TRBD1 or TRBD2 (5 bases each). Trimming shortened V by 3 bases and J by 3 bases, and 14 bases separated the two germline ends. The germline V gene has CDR1 SGHTS and CDR2 YDEGEE. The CDR3 length is 15 residues. The CDR3 here is CASSWKGPGTDTQYF. The CDR3 bases are TGTGCCAGCAGCTGGAAGGGGCCGGGGACAGATACGCAGTATTTT.

This chain connects TRBV28 to TRBJ2-7; tentatively, D is TRBD1 (5 bases). CDR1 is MDHEN and CDR2 is SYDVKM in the germline V gene. CDR3 size: 13 residues. Deletions cut 6 bases from V and 2 bases from J, with 11 bases between. This CDR3 reads CASSSTATYEQYV. The CDR3 DNA follows: TGTGCCAGCAGCTCGACAGCCACCTACGAGCAGTACGTC.

The genes are TRBV6-4 and TRBJ2-1; D is possibly TRBD1 (6 bases). The CDR3 has 14 amino acids. Trimming pared 3 bases from V and 3 bases from J, leaving 9 bases between. The germline gives CDR1 MRHNA, CDR2 SNTAGT. CDR3 nucleotide sequence: TGTGCCAGCAGTGAGGGGGCAAACTACAATGAGCAGTTCTTC. Its protein is CASSEGANYNEQFF.

This sequence joins TRBV19 and TRBJ2-1, with 12 bases that match TRBD1. V lost 1 base and J lost 2; bases outside the gene matches: 0. The CDR3 is 16 residues long. Germline assignment: CDR1 LNHDA and CDR2 SQIVND (reference sequence). The CDR3 protein is CASSIGDRGPYNEQFF. CDR3 nucleotide sequence: TGTGCCAGTAGTATAGGGGACAGGGGGCCCTACAATGAGCAGTTCTTC.

The chain employs TRBV6-4 and TRBJ2-1; D unresolved. Trimming cost V 3 bases and J 4 bases, with 10 bases left between them. This CDR3 has 14 amino acids. The V gene's germline CDR1 is MRHNA and CDR2 SNTAGT. The CDR3 reads CASSDPPSYNEQFF. The CDR3 DNA reads TGTGCCAGCAGTGATCCTCCAAGTTACAATGAGCAGTTCTTC.

J is TRBJ2-3 and V is TRBV5-1; 7 nucleotides agree with TRBD2. The CDR3 has 19 residues. Germline assignment: CDR1 SGHRS and CDR2 YFSETQ. Trimming removed 2 bases from V and 0 bases from J; junction bases left unmatched: 15. The CDR3 DNA reads as TGCGCCAGCAGCTTAGCCCTAAAAAAAGTAGCGGGCAGCACAGATACGCAGTATTTT. Translated, it gives CASSLALKKVAGSTDTQYF.

The chain couples TRBV9 to TRBJ2-5, with 9 bases matching TRBD2. Germline V gives CDR1 SGDLS, CDR2 YYNGEE. This CDR3 comprises 15 residues. V gave up 4 bases and J gave up 5 bases; unmatched junction bases: 9. The CDR3 protein is CASSKAGGWEETQYF. CDR3 DNA: TGTGCCAGCAGCAAGGCGGGAGGGTGGGAGGAGACCCAGTACTTC.

The chain combines TRBV5-5 with TRBJ1-5; perhaps TRBD1 as D (6 bases). From germline, CDR1 is SGHKS and CDR2 YYEKEE (reference sequence). There are 14 residues in the CDR3. V lost 0 bases and J 6 bases, leaving 10 bases between the germline ends. CDR3 sequence (DNA): TGTGCCAGCAGCTTGGAACAGGGCAGTCAGCCCCAGCATTTT. This encodes CASSLEQGSQPQHF. The entire variable domain, with the rest obtained from reference TRBV5-5 and TRBJ1-5, is as follows: DAGVTQSPTHLIKTRGQQVTLRCSPISGHKSVSWYQQVLGQGPQFIFQYYEKEERGRGNFPDRFSARQFPNYSSELNVNALLLGDSALYLCASSLEQGSQPQHFGDGTRLSIL.

This clone was observed a few times. The chain has TRBV5-6 and TRBJ1-2; 7 positions agree with TRBD1. The CDR3 length is 12 residues. Germline trimming cut 2 bases from V and 8 bases from J; bases unmatched to any gene: 3. Germline V gives CDR1 SGHDT, CDR2 YYEEEE. CDR3 residues: CASSFAGGGYTF. The CDR3 DNA is TGTGCCAGCAGCTTCGCAGGGGGAGGCTACACCTTC.

The chain uses TRBV10-3 and TRBJ1-5; a possible D gene is TRBD1 (6 bases). The V and J ends lost 3 bases and 1 base respectively, with 10 bases between them. CDR3 length: 15 residues. Germline V gene sequence: CDR1 ENHRY, CDR2 SYGVKD. CDR3 DNA sequence: TGTGCCATCAGTGAAGGGGGTCCGAGCAATCAGCCCCAGCATTTT. It specifies CAISEGGPSNQPQHF.

The V call is TRBV4-3, the J call TRBJ2-2; TRBD2 matches at 15 bases. CDR3 size: 18 residues. V lost 3 bases to trimming and J lost 2 bases; unmatched junction nucleotides: 4. The germline V gene has CDR1 LGHNA and CDR2 YSLEER. The CDR3 here is CASSHGLAGGYNTGELFF. In nucleotides, the CDR3 is TGCGCCAGCAGCCATGGACTAGCGGGAGGGTATAACACCGGGGAGCTGTTTTTT.

This chain uses TRBV29-1 with TRBJ1-1; 8 nucleotides align to TRBD1. The germline V gene has CDR1 SQVTM and CDR2 ANQGSEA. V was pared by 4 bases and J by 1 base, with 8 bases of the junction left unmatched. This CDR3 spans 15 amino acids. CDR3 loop: CSVAYRGVRNTEAFF. CDR3 nucleotides: TGCAGCGTTGCTTACAGGGGGGTGAGGAACACTGAAGCTTTCTTT.

In regard to this clone: One junction end disagrees with the germline gene, perhaps due to a read error. This chain connects TRBV19 to TRBJ2-7, with 8 bases identical to TRBD1. CDR3 size: 15 residues. Germline V gene sequence: CDR1 LNHDA, CDR2 SQIVND (reference sequence). The CDR3 nucleotides are TGTGCCAGCAGTATCCTGACAGGGGTTAATCACGAGCAGTACTTC. It encodes CASSILTGVNHEQYF.

This chain connects TRBV30 to TRBJ1-2; the D is unclear. Germline V CDR1 and CDR2: GTSNPN, SVGIG (reference sequence). The CDR3 is 14 amino acids. V gave up 5 bases and J gave up 5 bases, with 18 bases separating them. The CDR3 nucleotides read TGTGCCTGGCGGTCGACAACCCCCTCTTATGGCTACACCTTC. Translating it yields CAWRSTTPSYGYTF.

The chain links TRBV7-9 to TRBJ2-1; D perhaps matches TRBD2 (7 bases). Trimming removed 2 bases from V and 2 bases from J, with 10 bases in between. CDR3 length: 15 amino acids. Germline CDR1 and CDR2: SEHNR and FQNEAQ (reference sequence). DNA of the CDR3: TGTGCCAGCAGCTTACGAGGGGGGGCCTACAATGAGCAGTTCTTC. It specifies CASSLRGGAYNEQFF.

CDR3 residues: CASRIDRDRGEQFF. The CDR3 DNA sequence: TGTGCCAGCAGGATTGATCGGGACCGCGGTGAGCAGTTCTTC. The rearrangement uses TRBV6-5 and TRBJ2-1; the D call may be TRBD1 or TRBD2 (5 bases each). The germline V gene encodes CDR1 MNHEY and CDR2 SVGAGI. The CDR3 extends over 14 amino acids. Trimming shortened V by 6 bases and J by 9 bases, and 18 bases separated the two germline ends.

V gene TRBV6-5 combines with J gene TRBJ1-1; D might be TRBD1 (6 bases). This CDR3 is 15 amino acids long. Looked up from germline, CDR1 is MNHEY and CDR2 is SVGAGI. V dropped 8 bases and J dropped 0 bases, with 16 bases sitting between them. This CDR3 reads CASWSGGAMNTEAFF. CDR3 bases: TGTGCCAGCTGGAGTGGGGGGGCCATGAACACTGAAGCTTTCTTT.

The chain uses TRBV9 and TRBJ2-3; D remains unclear. Deletions cut 4 bases from V and 2 bases from J, with 11 bases between. CDR1 and CDR2 (germline): SGDLS, YYNGEE. There are 14 residues in the CDR3. CDR3 sequence reads: CASSPPGFTDTQYF. CDR3 DNA: TGTGCCAGCAGCCCCCCTGGGTTCACAGATACGCAGTATTTT.

The V gene is TRBV6-2 or TRBV6-3, the J gene TRBJ1-1, with D unclear. CDR3 length: 14 residues. Germline V gives CDR1 MNHEY, CDR2 SVGEGT. The V and J ends lost 2 bases and 4 bases respectively, with 11 bases between them. CDR3 coding DNA: TGTGCCAGCAGTTACGAGTTGGCAGTCACTGAAGCTTTCTTT. Its translation is CASSYELAVTEAFF.

The chain joins TRBV5-1 to TRBJ1-1; 7 bases line up with TRBD1. CDR3 length: 14 residues. The V gene's germline CDR1 is SGHRS and CDR2 YFSETQ. Unmatched junction bases numbered 4, after V lost 4 bases and J lost 1 base. The CDR3: CASSPRDRNTEAFF. In DNA form, the CDR3 reads TGCGCCAGCAGCCCTCGGGACAGGAACACTGAAGCTTTCTTT.

Written as DNA, the CDR3 is TGTGCCAGCAGCTTAGGAGGAGGGGATCGGCGCACTGAAGCTTTCTTT. Translating gives CASSLGGGDRRTEAFF. The V gene is TRBV5-4, the J gene TRBJ1-1, with D tentatively TRBD1 (5 bases). Germline values: CDR1 SGHNT, CDR2 YYREEE (reference sequence). V was clipped by 2 bases and J by 4 bases, with 18 bases between them. The CDR3 is 16 amino acids. Complete variable domain (other parts from reference TRBV5-4 and TRBJ1-1): ETGVTQSPTHLIKTRGQQVTLRCSSQSGHNTVSWYQQALGQGPQFIFQYYREEENGRGNFPPRFSGLQFPNYSSELNVNALELDDSALYLCASSLGGGDRRTEAFFGQGTRLTVV.

This rearrangement joins TRBV4-3 to TRBJ1-2; 7 nucleotides line up with TRBD1. CDR3 size: 15 residues. Trimming took 0 bases from V and 3 from J; bases not matched to a gene: 4. Looked up from germline, CDR1 is LGHNA and CDR2 is YSLEER. The CDR3 reads CASSQDRGFYYGYTF. The CDR3 nucleotides read TGCGCCAGCAGCCAAGACAGGGGGTTTTACTATGGCTACACCTTC.

V and J are TRBV30 and TRBJ2-1; 8 bases are shared with TRBD2. Trimming took 4 bases from V and 6 from J; bases not matched to a gene: 8. This CDR3 is 14 amino acids long. In germline, CDR1 is GTSNPN, CDR2 SVGIG (reference sequence). The CDR3 here is CAWTPAGDANEQFF. In DNA, the CDR3 is TGTGCCTGGACGCCAGCGGGAGATGCCAATGAGCAGTTCTTC.

The chain combines TRBV20-1 with TRBJ2-7; unclear D gene. Germline-derived CDR1 and CDR2 are DFQATT and SNEGSKA (reference sequence). The CDR3 length is 13 residues. Trimming cost V 3 bases and J 2 bases, with 11 bases left between them. The CDR3 sequence: CSASQKGTYEQYF. CDR3 bases: TGCAGTGCTAGTCAGAAAGGGACCTACGAGCAGTACTTC.

This clone occurred once. The gene calls are TRBV6-5 and TRBJ1-4; D is perhaps TRBD1 (5 bases). Per the germline V gene, CDR1 is MNHEY and CDR2 is SVGAGI. The CDR3 contains 15 residues. V was trimmed by 4 bases and J by 8 bases, leaving 17 bases between them. The chain's CDR3 is CASSFGGRAGEKLFF. The CDR3 nucleotides read TGTGCCAGCAGTTTCGGTGGCAGGGCTGGGGAAAAACTGTTTTTT.

This sequence joins TRBV6-5 and TRBJ1-2; TRBD1 matches 7 bases. The CDR3 consists of 13 residues. Germline CDR1 is MNHEY and CDR2 is SVGAGI. The V gene end was trimmed by 6 bases and the J gene end by 8 bases; junction bases not matched to a gene: 9. CDR3 amino acids: CASRLPGQWGYTF. The CDR3 nucleotides are TGTGCCAGCAGGTTACCGGGACAGTGGGGCTACACCTTC.